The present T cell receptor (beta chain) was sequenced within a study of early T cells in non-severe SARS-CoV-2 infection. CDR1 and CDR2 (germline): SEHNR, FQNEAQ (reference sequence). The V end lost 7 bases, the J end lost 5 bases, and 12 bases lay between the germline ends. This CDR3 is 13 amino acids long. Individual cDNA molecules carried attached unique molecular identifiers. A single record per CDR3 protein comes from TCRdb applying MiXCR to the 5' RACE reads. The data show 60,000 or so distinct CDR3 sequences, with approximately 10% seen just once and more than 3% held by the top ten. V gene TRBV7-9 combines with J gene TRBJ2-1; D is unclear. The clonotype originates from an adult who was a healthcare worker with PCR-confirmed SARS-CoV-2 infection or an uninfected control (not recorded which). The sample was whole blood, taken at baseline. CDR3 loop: CASTPPEDNEQFF. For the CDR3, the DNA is TGTGCCAGCACCCCCCCGGAAGACAATGAGCAGTTCTTC.